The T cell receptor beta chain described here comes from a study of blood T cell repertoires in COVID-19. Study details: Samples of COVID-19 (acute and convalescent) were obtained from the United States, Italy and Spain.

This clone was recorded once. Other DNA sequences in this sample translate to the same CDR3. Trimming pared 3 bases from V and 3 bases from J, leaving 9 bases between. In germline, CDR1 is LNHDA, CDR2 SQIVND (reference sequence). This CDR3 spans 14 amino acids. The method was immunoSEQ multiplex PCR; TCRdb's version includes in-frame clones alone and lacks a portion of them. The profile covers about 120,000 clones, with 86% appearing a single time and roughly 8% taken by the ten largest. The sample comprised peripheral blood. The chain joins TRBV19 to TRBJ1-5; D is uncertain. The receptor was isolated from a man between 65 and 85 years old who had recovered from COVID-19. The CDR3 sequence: CASSIWRINQPQHF. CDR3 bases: TGTGCCAGTAGTATCTGGCGGATCAATCAGCCCCAGCATTTT.